Sequencing of this T cell receptor beta chain was carried out in a study of blood T cell repertoires in COVID-19. Here immunoSEQ multiplex PCR was the method, and the copy in TCRdb shows in-frame clones only, minus some. The data show roughly 200,000 clones, with 70% to 90% seen just once and approximately 9.9% held by the top ten. V dropped 5 bases and J dropped 1 base, with 21 bases sitting between them. Looked up from germline, CDR1 is LNHDA and CDR2 is SQIVND (reference sequence). The CDR3 consists of 18 residues. Material for sequencing was peripheral blood. The chain employs TRBV19 and TRBJ2-1; D perhaps matches TRBD2 (6 bases). The clonotype comes from a human donor with active or convalescent COVID-19. The donor label of this sample is uncertain. The CDR3: CASSRRGAVAESYNEQFF. As DNA, the CDR3 is TGTGCCAGTAGTCGGAGGGGCGCCGTAGCGGAGTCCTACAATGAGCAGTTCTTC.